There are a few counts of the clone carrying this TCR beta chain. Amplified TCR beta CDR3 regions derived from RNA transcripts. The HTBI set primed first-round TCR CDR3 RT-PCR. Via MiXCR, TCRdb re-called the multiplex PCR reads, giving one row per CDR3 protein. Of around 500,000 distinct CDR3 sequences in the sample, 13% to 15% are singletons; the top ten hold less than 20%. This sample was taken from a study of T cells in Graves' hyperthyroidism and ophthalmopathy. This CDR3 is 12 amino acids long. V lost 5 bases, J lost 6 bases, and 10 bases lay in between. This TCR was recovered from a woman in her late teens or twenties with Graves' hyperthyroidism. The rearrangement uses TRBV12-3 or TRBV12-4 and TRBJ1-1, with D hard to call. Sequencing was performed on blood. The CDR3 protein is CASSTLESEAFF. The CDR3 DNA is TGTGCCAGCAGTACATTGGAATCTGAAGCTTTCTTT.